This T cell receptor (beta chain) came from a study of blood T cell repertoires in COVID-19. Study-wide background: Specimens from acute and convalescent COVID-19 originated in the United States, Italy and Spain. Nucleic acid was either cDNA or gDNA, and it came from T cells, B-cell-depleted T cells, or PBMCs.

Per the study methods: It was from reference gene primer amplification that nucleated cell counts were estimated. Method: immunoSEQ multiplex PCR; TCRdb's copy keeps in-frame clones and lacks some. V, J and clone size were drawn from that table, and D and trimming were deduced from the DNA. The sample records 70,000 to 85,000 clones, about 82% being singletons. The germline gives CDR1 SGHDT, CDR2 YYEEEE. This CDR3 spans 16 amino acids. Trimming left V 0 bases short and J 0 bases short, with 11 bases between. This sequence was found in an elderly woman in a cohort sampled during active or convalescent COVID-19. Sequencing was carried out using peripheral blood. The V call is TRBV5-6, the J call TRBJ2-3; D is unclear. CDR3 in DNA: TGTGCCAGCAGCTTGGTATCCAGCGCAAGCACAGATACGCAGTATTTT. Translated, it gives CASSLVSSASTDTQYF.